The T cell receptor (beta chain) under discussion was sequenced for a study of CD8+ T cells in alopecia areata. Of note for this clone: Its antigen is undetermined.

Per the germline V gene, CDR1 is SNHLY and CDR2 is FYNNEI. The CDR3 is 14 amino acids. V dropped 6 bases and J dropped 3 bases, with 14 bases sitting between them. PBMCs were stained for CD3, CD4 and CD8, and CD4+ and CD8+ T cells were sorted. Study-level points and caveats: Shared TCR sequences were less clear between patients than in mice, possibly partly from HLA diversity. Among the cells sequenced in scalp samples are also the resident alphabeta T cells of normal skin.

Isolated RNA was reverse transcribed into cDNA used as the sequencing template. Sequencing was performed with immunoSEQ multiplex PCR; in TCRdb, only in-frame clones are kept and a portion is missing. This sample has around 190,000 clones, with 56% found just once. The specimen sequenced was CD8+ T cells sorted from blood. The sequence was obtained from a human donor in good health. This chain connects TRBV2 to TRBJ1-1; D gene ambiguous. CDR3 residues: CASRRTSGDTEAFF. The CDR3 region has the DNA TGTGCCAGCAGACGGACCTCGGGTGACACTGAAGCTTTCTTT. Looking up the rest from reference TRBV2 and TRBJ1-1 gives the full variable domain: EPEVTQTPSHQVTQMGQEVILRCVPISNHLYFYWYRQILGQKVEFLVSFYNNEISEKSEIFDDQFSVERPDGSNFTLKIRSTKLEDSAMYFCASRRTSGDTEAFFGQGTRLTVV.